The 27 T cell receptor beta chains in this list originate from one sample, sequenced in a study of blood T cell repertoires in COVID-19. Data came from immunoSEQ multiplex PCR; TCRdb stores just in-frame clones and leaves some out. Of some 87,000 clones listed, around 87% were seen once; the top ten hold approximately 18%. The specimen sequenced was peripheral blood. The source is a human donor in a cohort sampled during active COVID-19.

The rearrangement joins TRBV7-2 to TRBJ2-1, with 8 bases matching TRBD2. This CDR3 contains 16 residues. Germline values: CDR1 SGHTA, CDR2 FQGNSA. After removal of 3 bases from V and 6 bases from J, the junction contained 10 bases not matched to a gene. In DNA form, the CDR3 reads TGTGCCAGCAGCTTGGCTACTTCGGGGGGGCCCAATGAGCAGTTCTTC. It specifies CASSLATSGGPNEQFF.

This sequence joins TRBV5-1 and TRBJ2-7, with 7 positions matching TRBD1. Germline CDR1 and CDR2: SGHRS and YFSETQ. V lost 3 bases to trimming and J lost 2 bases; unmatched junction nucleotides: 2. The CDR3 is 13 amino acids. This CDR3 reads CASSWDRTYEQYF. In nucleotides, the CDR3 is TGCGCCAGCAGCTGGGACAGAACCTACGAGCAGTACTTC.

The CDR3 DNA reads TGTGCCATCAGTGAATACAGGGAGAAGAACACTGAAGCTTTCTTT. It encodes CAISEYREKNTEAFF. The genes are TRBV10-3 and TRBJ1-1; a weak D match, TRBD1 (6 bases). Germline CDR1 reads ENHRY; CDR2 reads SYGVKD. Trimming took off 3 bases at V and 1 base at J, with 12 bases between the two ends. There are 15 residues in the CDR3.

Comments on this clone: Possible read error: a much larger clone is one base away. The V and J genes are TRBV5-1 and TRBJ1-6; no definite D call. CDR1 is SGHRS, CDR2 YFSETQ, per germline. The CDR3 extends over 14 amino acids. Trimming removed 4 bases from V and 0 bases from J, with 5 bases in between. CDR3 in amino acids: CASSASSYNSPLHF. CDR3 in DNA: TGCGCCAGCAGCGCCAGCTCCTATAATTCACCCCTCCACTTT.

In this sample, this clone turned up once. The CDR3 region has the DNA TGTGCCAGCAGCCAATCCGGGACAGGGGGTAACTATGGCTACACCTTC. Translation: CASSQSGTGGNYGYTF. J is TRBJ1-2 and V is TRBV4-2; 11 nucleotides agree with TRBD1. Germline V gives CDR1 LGHNA, CDR2 YNFKEQ. Unmatched junction bases numbered 3, after V lost 2 bases and J lost 1 base. There are 16 residues in the CDR3.

The V and J genes are TRBV4-1 and TRBJ2-3; D is possibly TRBD1 (6 bases). Germline CDR1 and CDR2: MGHRA and YSYEKL. V dropped 1 base and J dropped 11 bases, with 19 bases sitting between them. The CDR3 has 15 residues. For the CDR3, the DNA is TGCGCCAGCAGCCAAGGGCAGGGGCCCCAACATGGGCAGTATTTT. It codes for CASSQGQGPQHGQYF.

The chain is built from TRBV12-5 and TRBJ2-1; the match to TRBD2 covers 7 bases. Germline assignment: CDR1 LGHNT and CDR2 FRNRAP. The CDR3 is 14 residues long. The trim removed 6 bases at V and 6 bases at J, leaving 8 bases unmatched. This CDR3 reads CASGPSGLGNEQFF. CDR3 DNA: TGTGCTAGTGGCCCTAGCGGATTAGGCAATGAGCAGTTCTTC.

This chain connects TRBV5-1 to TRBJ1-4; TRBD1 might be the D (6 bases). Between the trimmed V and J ends, which lost 4 bases and 0 bases, there was a span of 19 bases. The CDR3 spans 18 residues. CDR1 SGHRS and CDR2 YFSETQ come from the germline V gene. CDR3 amino acids: CASSGGQTLYATNEKLFF. CDR3 bases: TGCGCCAGCAGCGGGGGACAAACACTTTATGCAACTAATGAAAAACTGTTTTTT.

This chain connects TRBV9 to TRBJ1-3, with 8 bases matching TRBD1. Trimming at V came to 0 bases and at J to 5 bases, leaving 10 bases not matched to a gene. This CDR3 has 17 amino acids. Germline V gives CDR1 SGDLS, CDR2 YYNGEE. CDR3 amino acids: CASSVADGTGGRNTIYF. As DNA, the CDR3 is TGTGCCAGCAGCGTAGCCGACGGAACAGGGGGGCGAAACACCATATATTTT.

This sequence joins TRBV7-2 and TRBJ2-3; possible D gene TRBD2, 6 bases. V shed 0 bases and J shed 4 bases, with 8 bases lying between them. Germline V gives CDR1 SGHTA, CDR2 FQGNSA. This CDR3 comprises 14 residues. The CDR3 DNA follows: TGTGCCAGCAGCTTAGCCGGGAGACCAGATACGCAGTATTTT. Its protein is CASSLAGRPDTQYF.

The chain recombines TRBV15 with TRBJ1-2; D unresolved. The CDR3 covers 13 residues. Trimming pared 0 bases from V and 4 bases from J, leaving 6 bases between. CDR1 is LNHNV and CDR2 is YYDKDF in the germline V gene (reference sequence). CDR3 DNA: TGTGCCACCAGCAGAGATACGGTCTATGGCTACACCTTC. Translation: CATSRDTVYGYTF.

The table lists this clone with a count of one. The chain recombines TRBV12-3 or TRBV12-4 with TRBJ1-1, with D unclear. V lost 1 base to trimming and J lost 3 bases, with 6 bases between them. The CDR3 is 13 residues long. The CDR3 loop is CASSLGEDTEAFF. The CDR3 DNA follows: TGTGCCAGCAGTTTAGGGGAGGACACTGAAGCTTTCTTT.

The rearrangement links TRBV30 to TRBJ1-1, with TRBD1 as a possible D gene (5 bases). The CDR3 is made up of 12 amino acids. The V end was cut by 3 bases, the J end by 8 bases, with 13 bases between. Germline lookup yields CDR1 GTSNPN and CDR2 SVGIG (reference sequence). The chain's CDR3 is CAWSPGGPEAFF. DNA of the CDR3: TGTGCCTGGAGCCCGGGGGGACCCGAAGCTTTCTTT.

The genes are TRBV27 and TRBJ1-5, with D possibly being TRBD1 (6 bases). The ends were cut back, 5 bases at V and 1 base at J, with 12 bases in the middle. This CDR3 is built from 15 residues. Per the germline V gene, CDR1 is MNHEY and CDR2 is SMNVEV (reference sequence). CDR3 in amino acids: CASSLGTYSNQPQHF. The CDR3 nucleotides are TGTGCCAGCAGTCTCGGGACATACAGCAATCAGCCCCAGCATTTT.

This rearrangement joins TRBV29-1 to TRBJ1-3, with TRBD1 matching over 7 bases. The CDR3 loop spans 15 amino acids. CDR1 and CDR2 (germline): SQVTM, ANQGSEA. V lost 5 bases and J lost 5; bases outside the gene matches: 12. The CDR3 region has the DNA TGCAGCGTTTCCATTGGACAGGCTCAGCGAAACACCATATATTTT. Translation gives CSVSIGQAQRNTIYF. Looking up the rest from reference TRBV29-1 and TRBJ1-3 gives the full variable domain: SAVISQKPSRDICQRGTSLTIQCQVDSQVTMMFWYRQQPGQSLTLIATANQGSEATYESGFVIDKFPISRPNLTFSTLTVSNMSPEDSSIYLCSVSIGQAQRNTIYFGEGSWLTVV.

The chain couples TRBV19 to TRBJ1-2; 8 positions match TRBD1. The junction had 6 bases not matched to a gene; V was cut back by 6 bases and J by 3 bases. Germline CDR1 and CDR2: LNHDA and SQIVND (reference sequence). This CDR3 has 14 residues. This CDR3 reads CASRTPGQDYGYTF. Written as DNA, the CDR3 is TGTGCCAGTAGGACTCCGGGACAGGACTATGGCTACACCTTC.

The chain links TRBV4-2 to TRBJ2-7, with 8 bases lining up with TRBD1. This CDR3 region has 14 residues. Looked up from germline, CDR1 is LGHNA and CDR2 is YNFKEQ. Trimming took 3 bases from V and 4 from J; bases not matched to a gene: 5. The CDR3: CASSHVTGEYEQYF. For the CDR3, the DNA is TGTGCCAGCAGCCATGTGACAGGGGAGTACGAGCAGTACTTC.

This clone was found a few times. CDR3 amino acids: CASSLVAQQPYGYTF. The CDR3 nucleotides read TGTGCCAGCAGCTTAGTTGCACAGCAGCCCTATGGCTACACCTTC. The V and J genes are TRBV13 and TRBJ1-2; D is ambiguous. The CDR3 loop spans 15 amino acids. Germline V gene data show CDR1 as PRHDT and CDR2 as FYEKMQ (reference sequence). V lost 1 base and J lost 4, with 13 bases in between.

This chain connects TRBV5-4 to TRBJ2-7, with TRBD2 identical over 8 bases. The germline CDR1 and CDR2 sequences are SGHNT and YYREEE (reference sequence). The CDR3 spans 14 residues. Germline trimming cut 4 bases from V and 2 bases from J; bases unmatched to any gene: 5. For the CDR3, the DNA is TGTGCCAGCAGCCCAACTAGCGGTCCCTACGAGCAGTACTTC. The encoded protein is CASSPTSGPYEQYF.

This chain joins TRBV27 and TRBJ1-1; TRBD1 might be the D (5 bases). Germline V gene lookup returns CDR1 MNHEY and CDR2 SMNVEV (reference sequence). Deletions cut 8 bases from V and 6 bases from J, with 16 bases between. The CDR3 is made up of 13 amino acids. This chain's CDR3 is CASRGGLSPEAFF. In DNA, the CDR3 is TGTGCCAGCCGGGGGGGGTTGAGTCCTGAAGCTTTCTTT.

V usage is TRBV4-1 and J usage is TRBJ1-5; D might be TRBD1 (6 bases). Deletions cut 3 bases from V and 0 bases from J, with 9 bases between. The CDR3 extends over 15 amino acids. From germline, CDR1 is MGHRA and CDR2 YSYEKL. The CDR3 nucleotides read TGCGCCAGCAGCCACGGACAGAATAGCAATCAGCCCCAGCATTTT. This gives the protein CASSHGQNSNQPQHF.

This sequence joins TRBV4-1 and TRBJ2-5; 7 bases line up with TRBD1. Unmatched junction bases numbered 2, after V lost 1 base and J lost 3 bases. The CDR3 is 14 residues long. Germline values: CDR1 MGHRA, CDR2 YSYEKL. This CDR3 reads CASSQGQGEETQYF. CDR3 sequence (DNA): TGCGCCAGCAGCCAAGGACAGGGCGAAGAGACCCAGTACTTC.

Only a few counts were recorded for this clone. This chain joins TRBV28 and TRBJ1-1; D gene unclear. The CDR3 consists of 14 residues. The germline CDR1 and CDR2 sequences are MDHEN and SYDVKM. Trimming cost V 2 bases and J 2 bases, with 9 bases left between them. CDR3 residues: CASSLTSPNTEAFF. The CDR3 DNA is TGTGCCAGCAGTTTAACTAGTCCCAACACTGAAGCTTTCTTT.

The J gene is TRBJ2-3, the V gene TRBV11-2; 7 bases are shared with TRBD1. J was trimmed by 4 bases and V by 5 bases; bases with no gene match: 6. Looked up from germline, CDR1 is SGHAT and CDR2 is FQNNGV. CDR3 size: 14 residues. The CDR3 DNA reads TGTGCCAGCAGCCAACAGGGGTCGGCAGATACGCAGTATTTT. It codes for CASSQQGSADTQYF.

The V call is TRBV28, the J call TRBJ1-5; D might be TRBD1 (6 bases). The V gene lost 4 bases and the J gene lost 4 bases, with 14 bases spanning the gap. The CDR3 extends over 15 amino acids. Per the germline V gene, CDR1 is MDHEN and CDR2 is SYDVKM. Here the CDR3 reads CASSYPRGGNQPQHF. DNA for the CDR3: TGTGCCAGCAGTTACCCTAGAGGGGGAAATCAGCCCCAGCATTTT.

V usage is TRBV7-3 and J usage is TRBJ1-4; D is ambiguous. Trimming stripped 5 bases from V and 3 bases from J, with 19 bases between. This CDR3 contains 17 residues. Germline-derived CDR1 and CDR2 are SGHTA and FQGTGA. The CDR3 region is CASSPSLVGSANEKLFF. The CDR3 bases are TGTGCCAGCAGCCCCAGCCTAGTCGGGTCGGCTAATGAAAAACTGTTTTTT. Combining the CDR3 with reference TRBV7-3 and TRBJ1-4 gives the whole variable domain GAGVSQTPSNKVTEKGKYVELRCDPISGHTALYWYRQSLGQGPEFLIYFQGTGAADDSGLPNDRFFAVRPEGSVSTLKIQRTERGDSAVYLCASSPSLVGSANEKLFFGSGTQLSVL.

This clone was counted a single time. V usage is TRBV10-3 and J usage is TRBJ1-5, with D hard to call. Trimming pared 4 bases from V and 6 bases from J, leaving 10 bases between. The length of the CDR3 is 13 residues. The germline CDR1 and CDR2 sequences are ENHRY and SYGVKD. CDR3 nucleotide sequence: TGTGCCATCAGTGGGGAGGTTTCTCAGCCCCAGCATTTT. Encoded protein: CAISGEVSQPQHF.